The 8 T cell receptor beta chains presented below share a single source sample, sequenced in a study of T-cell reconstitution after alpha-beta-depleted transplantation in children. Preparation of the TCRbeta library was carried out with unique molecular identifiers. MiXCR was run by TCRdb on the PCR reads, yielding one entry per CDR3 protein. Seen here are roughly 590,000 distinct CDR3 sequences, 16% observed once, and the top ten hold 0.9% to 1.2%. The sample was PBMCs from the stem cell graft donor, taken from the stem cell graft. Every receptor here comes from a human donor who donated a stem cell graft to a child with acute myeloid leukemia.

This sequence joins TRBV6-2 or TRBV6-3 and TRBJ1-5; D not resolved. The V gene lost 3 bases and the J gene lost 6 bases, with 9 bases spanning the gap. Germline V gene lookup returns CDR1 MNHEY and CDR2 SVGEGT. The CDR3 has 13 residues. CDR3 DNA sequence: TGTGCCAGCAGTTATTTGATTTCTCAGCCCCAGCATTTT. Its protein is CASSYLISQPQHF.

This chain connects TRBV6-1 to TRBJ2-2, with D maybe TRBD1 (5 bases). The V gene's germline CDR1 is MNHNS and CDR2 SASEGT. Trimming removed 6 bases at V and 1 base at J, with 12 bases between. The CDR3 is made up of 15 amino acids. CDR3 loop: CASRRLQGNTGELFF. CDR3 coding DNA: TGTGCCAGCAGACGACTTCAGGGGAACACCGGGGAGCTGTTTTTT.

The chain uses TRBV11-3 and TRBJ1-1, with D perhaps TRBD1 (5 bases). Looked up from germline, CDR1 is SGHNT and CDR2 is YENEEA. CDR3 length equals 14 residues. The V end lost 5 bases, the J end lost 3 bases, and 13 bases lay between the germline ends. The CDR3 region is CASSAGVQYTEAFF. The CDR3 DNA reads as TGTGCCAGCAGCGCGGGGGTTCAATACACTGAAGCTTTCTTT. The whole variable domain, filled in from reference TRBV11-3 and TRBJ1-1, reads EAGVVQSPRYKIIEKKQPVAFWCNPISGHNTLYWYLQNLGQGPELLIRYENEEAVDDSQLPKDRFSAERLKGVDSTLKIQPAELGDSAVYLCASSAGVQYTEAFFGQGTRLTVV.

The V and J genes are TRBV7-9 and TRBJ2-3; 7 bases align to TRBD2. Germline V CDR1 and CDR2: SEHNR, FQNEAQ (reference sequence). The junction had 3 bases not matched to a gene; V was cut back by 3 bases and J by 0 bases. CDR3 length: 15 amino acids. Written as DNA, the CDR3 is TGTGCCAGCAGCTTTTACGGGGGGAGCACAGATACGCAGTATTTT. Translation: CASSFYGGSTDTQYF.

The chain uses TRBV11-2 and TRBJ2-7, with 7 nucleotides matching TRBD1. Germline loops: CDR1 SGHAT, CDR2 FQNNGV. Unmatched junction bases numbered 13, after V lost 0 bases and J lost 2 bases. The CDR3 loop spans 18 amino acids. This CDR3 is CASSLDTGASYFPYEQYV. The DNA of the CDR3 is TGTGCCAGCAGCTTAGATACAGGGGCCTCATACTTTCCCTACGAGCAGTACGTC.

This clonotype was seen a few times. The V call is TRBV20-1, the J call TRBJ2-4, with a tentative D call TRBD2 (5 bases). Trimming took off 4 bases at V and 8 bases at J, with 18 bases between the two ends. The germline CDR1 and CDR2 sequences are DFQATT and SNEGSKA (reference sequence). This CDR3 spans 14 amino acids. CDR3 DNA: TGCAGTGCTAAAGGCCCCGGAGGTTGGGACATTCAGTACTTC. This gives the protein CSAKGPGGWDIQYF.

This clonotype was counted at least ten times. The CDR3 coding sequence is TGTGCCAGCAGTTTCATACAGGGAGGGTCTGAAGCTTTCTTT. Translated, it gives CASSFIQGGSEAFF. V is TRBV12-3 or TRBV12-4 and J is TRBJ1-1, with a possible D match to TRBD1 (6 bases). The CDR3 is made up of 14 amino acids. V lost 3 bases and J 6 bases, leaving 14 bases between the germline ends.

The genes are TRBV5-5 and TRBJ1-4, with D perhaps TRBD1 (6 bases). Germline V gene sequence: CDR1 SGHKS, CDR2 YYEKEE (reference sequence). The CDR3 is made up of 15 amino acids. V was shortened by 3 bases and J by 4 bases, with 13 bases between the two germline ends. CDR3 loop: CASSSDSLINEKLFF. As DNA, the CDR3 is TGTGCCAGCAGCTCGGACAGCCTAATTAATGAAAAACTGTTTTTT.